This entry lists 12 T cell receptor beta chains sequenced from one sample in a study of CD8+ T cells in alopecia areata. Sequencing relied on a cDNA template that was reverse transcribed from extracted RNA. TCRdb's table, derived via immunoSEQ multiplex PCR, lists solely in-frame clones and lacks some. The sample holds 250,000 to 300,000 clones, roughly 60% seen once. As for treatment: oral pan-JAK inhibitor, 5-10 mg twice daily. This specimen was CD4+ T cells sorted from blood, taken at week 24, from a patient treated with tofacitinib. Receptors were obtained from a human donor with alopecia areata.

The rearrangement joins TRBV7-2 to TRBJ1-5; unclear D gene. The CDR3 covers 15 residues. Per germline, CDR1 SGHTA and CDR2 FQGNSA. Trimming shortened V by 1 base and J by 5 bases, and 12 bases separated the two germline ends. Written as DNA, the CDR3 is TGTGCCAGCAGCTTAGGGAAGCCTACCCATCAGCCCCAGCATTTT. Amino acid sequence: CASSLGKPTHQPQHF.

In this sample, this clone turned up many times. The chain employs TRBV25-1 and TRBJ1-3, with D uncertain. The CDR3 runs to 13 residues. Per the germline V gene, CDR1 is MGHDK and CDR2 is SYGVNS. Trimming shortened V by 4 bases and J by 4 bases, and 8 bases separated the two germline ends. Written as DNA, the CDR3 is TGTGCCAGCAGTGCCTTCGGCGGAAACACCATATATTTT. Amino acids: CASSAFGGNTIYF.

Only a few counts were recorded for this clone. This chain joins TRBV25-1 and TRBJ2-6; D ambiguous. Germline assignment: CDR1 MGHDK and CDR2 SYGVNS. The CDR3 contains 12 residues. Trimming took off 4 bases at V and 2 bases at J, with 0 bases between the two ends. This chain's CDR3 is CASSAGANVLTF. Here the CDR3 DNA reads TGTGCCAGCAGTGCTGGGGCCAACGTCCTGACTTTC.

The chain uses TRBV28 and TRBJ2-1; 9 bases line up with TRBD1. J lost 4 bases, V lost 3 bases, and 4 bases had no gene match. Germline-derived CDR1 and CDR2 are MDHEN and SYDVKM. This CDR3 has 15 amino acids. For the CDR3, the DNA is TGTGCCAGCAGTTTCGGGACAGGGCCTTACAATGAGCAGTTCTTC. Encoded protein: CASSFGTGPYNEQFF.

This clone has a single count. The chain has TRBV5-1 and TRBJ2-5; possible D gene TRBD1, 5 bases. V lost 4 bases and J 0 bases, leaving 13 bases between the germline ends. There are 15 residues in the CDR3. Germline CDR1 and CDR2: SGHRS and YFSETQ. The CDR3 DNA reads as TGCGCCAGCAGCAAACAGATAGGGGACCAAGAGACCCAGTACTTC. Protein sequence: CASSKQIGDQETQYF. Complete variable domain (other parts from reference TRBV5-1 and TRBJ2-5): KAGVTQTPRYLIKTRGQQVTLSCSPISGHRSVSWYQQTPGQGLQFLFEYFSETQRNKGNFPGRFSGRQFSNSRSEMNVSTLELGDSALYLCASSKQIGDQETQYFGPGTRLLVL.

The CDR3 DNA sequence: TGTGCCAGCAGCAGGGGACTAGCGGAAGAGCAGTTCTTC. Translated: CASSRGLAEEQFF. This rearrangement joins TRBV7-9 to TRBJ2-1; 11 bases are a match to TRBD2. This CDR3 region has 13 residues. Germline-derived CDR1 and CDR2 are SEHNR and FQNEAQ (reference sequence). V dropped 5 bases and J dropped 10; count of bases not matched to a gene: 4. Supplemented by reference TRBV7-9 and TRBJ2-1, the full variable domain reads DTGVSQNPRHKITKRGQNVTFRCDPISEHNRLYWYRQTLGQGPEFLTYFQNEAQLEKSRLLSDRFSAERPKGSFSTLEIQRTEQGDSAMYLCASSRGLAEEQFFGPGTRLTVL.

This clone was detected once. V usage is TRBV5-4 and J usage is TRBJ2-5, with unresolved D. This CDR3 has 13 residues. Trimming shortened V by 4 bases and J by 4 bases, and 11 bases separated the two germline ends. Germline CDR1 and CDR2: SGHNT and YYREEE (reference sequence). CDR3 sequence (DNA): TGTGCCAGCAGCCCCGGGTCAGGAGAGACCCAGTACTTC. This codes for CASSPGSGETQYF.

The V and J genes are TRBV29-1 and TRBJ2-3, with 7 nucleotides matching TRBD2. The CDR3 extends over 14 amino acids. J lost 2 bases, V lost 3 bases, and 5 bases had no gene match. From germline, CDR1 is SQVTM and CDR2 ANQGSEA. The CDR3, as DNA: TGCAGCGTTGATGGCGGGGGAAACACAGATACGCAGTATTTT. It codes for CSVDGGGNTDTQYF.

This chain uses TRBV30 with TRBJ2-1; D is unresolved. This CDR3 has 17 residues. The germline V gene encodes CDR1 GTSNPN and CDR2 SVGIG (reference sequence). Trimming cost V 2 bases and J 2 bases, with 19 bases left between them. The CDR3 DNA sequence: TGTGCCTGGAGTCGAACTGGCCTCGGACGCCCCTACAATGAGCAGTTCTTC. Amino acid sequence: CAWSRTGLGRPYNEQFF.

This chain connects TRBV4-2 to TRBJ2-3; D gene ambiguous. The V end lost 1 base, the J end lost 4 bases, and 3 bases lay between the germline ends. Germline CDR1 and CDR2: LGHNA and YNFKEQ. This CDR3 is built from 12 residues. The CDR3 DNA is TGTGCCAGCAGCCAAGCTTCAGATACGCAGTATTTT. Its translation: CASSQASDTQYF.

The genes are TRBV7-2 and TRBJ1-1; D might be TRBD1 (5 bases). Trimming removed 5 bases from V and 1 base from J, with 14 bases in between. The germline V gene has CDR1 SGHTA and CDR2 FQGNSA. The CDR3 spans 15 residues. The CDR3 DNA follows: TGTGCCAGCAGCCTCCCGGGACGGAAGAACACTGAAGCTTTCTTT. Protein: CASSLPGRKNTEAFF. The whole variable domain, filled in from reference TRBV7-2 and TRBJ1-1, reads GAGVSQSPSNKVTEKGKDVELRCDPISGHTALYWYRQSLGQGLEFLIYFQGNSAPDKSGLPSDRFSAERTGGSVSTLTIQRTQQEDSAVYLCASSLPGRKNTEAFFGQGTRLTVV.

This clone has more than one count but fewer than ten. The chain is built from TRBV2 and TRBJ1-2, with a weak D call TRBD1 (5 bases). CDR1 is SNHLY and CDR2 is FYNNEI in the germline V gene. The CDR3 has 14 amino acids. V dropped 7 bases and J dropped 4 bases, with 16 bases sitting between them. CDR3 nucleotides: TGTGCCAGCAAGGGGATGGCTAATGGCTATGGCTACACCTTC. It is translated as CASKGMANGYGYTF.